This passage covers 21 T cell receptor beta chains from one sample sequenced in a study of T cell changes during pregnancy in multiple sclerosis. Method: immunoSEQ multiplex PCR; TCRdb's copy keeps in-frame clones and lacks some. The sample carries tens of thousands of clones, just under 95% recorded once. The sample consisted of peripheral blood, taken in the second trimester of pregnancy. These receptor sequences come from a female donor with multiple sclerosis, enrolled in a pregnancy study.

The chain recombines TRBV21-1 with TRBJ1-3; the D segment call TRBD1 is taken from the table without a DNA check. TRBV21-1 is noted as a pseudogene. The CDR3 sequence is 15 residues long. The CDR3 DNA reads TGTGCCAGCAGCGTGACAGGGAGATGGGAAAACACCATATATTTT. This encodes CASSVTGRWENTIYF.

As to this clone: Other DNA sequences in this specimen translate into the identical CDR3. This chain links TRBV9 with TRBJ2-5, with TRBD2 matching 13 bases. V lost 0 bases and J lost 4; bases outside the gene matches: 0. The CDR3 is 15 residues long. The V gene's germline CDR1 is SGDLS and CDR2 YYNGEE. CDR3 nucleotide sequence: TGTGCCAGCAGCGTAGGACTAGCGGGGGGAGAGACCCAGTACTTC. Translation: CASSVGLAGGETQYF.

The chain is built from TRBV5-5 and TRBJ2-7; weak D call: TRBD1 (5 bases). The CDR3 consists of 15 residues. Trimming left V 3 bases short and J 1 base short, with 14 bases between. Germline lookup yields CDR1 SGHKS and CDR2 YYEKEE (reference sequence). CDR3 nucleotide sequence: TGTGCCAGCAGCTCGTCGTGGGGCGCGTCCTACGAGCAGTACTTC. Translating gives CASSSSWGASYEQYF.

This clone has just one count. V is TRBV6-1 and J is TRBJ2-1; a possible D gene is TRBD2 (5 bases). V lost 3 bases, J lost 0 bases, and 9 bases lay in between. The germline V gene encodes CDR1 MNHNS and CDR2 SASEGT. The CDR3 is made up of 15 amino acids. This CDR3 is CASSDPGSSYNEQFF. The CDR3 DNA reads as TGTGCCAGCAGTGACCCGGGGAGCTCCTACAATGAGCAGTTCTTC.

The V gene is TRBV19, the J gene TRBJ2-1, with D perhaps matching TRBD2 (7 bases). The CDR3 is 15 amino acids. V lost 6 bases and J lost 7, with 19 bases in between. CDR1 and CDR2 from the germline V gene are LNHDA and SQIVND (reference sequence). DNA of the CDR3: TGTGCCAGTAGGGGGGGGGCGGCCGGTCGAAATGAGCAGTTCTTC. Its translation is CASRGGAAGRNEQFF.

The chain combines TRBV6-5 with TRBJ2-3, with D possibly matching TRBD2 (6 bases). CDR3 length equals 16 residues. Looked up from germline, CDR1 is MNHEY and CDR2 is SVGAGI. V was trimmed by 0 bases and J by 0 bases, leaving 10 bases between them. The CDR3 sequence: CASSYSGGSSTDTQYF. The CDR3 coding sequence is TGTGCCAGCAGTTACTCGGGGGGATCTAGCACAGATACGCAGTATTTT.

V gene TRBV5-1 combines with J gene TRBJ2-2; D possibly corresponds to TRBD1 (6 bases). Looked up from germline, CDR1 is SGHRS and CDR2 is YFSETQ. Trimming stripped 1 base from V and 1 base from J, with 14 bases between. CDR3 length: 17 residues. CDR3 nucleotide sequence: TGCGCCAGCAGCTTGCGTTCGCCGGGACAGAACACCGGGGAGCTGTTTTTT. It yields the protein CASSLRSPGQNTGELFF.

The chain carries TRBV4-3 and TRBJ1-1; D call uncertain. This CDR3 spans 13 amino acids. The germline V and J ends were trimmed by 0 bases and 3 bases, with 5 bases remaining between them. Germline loops: CDR1 LGHNA, CDR2 YSLEER. CDR3 region: CASSQDRDTEAFF. The CDR3 DNA sequence: TGCGCCAGCAGCCAAGATCGGGACACTGAAGCTTTCTTT.

The rearrangement uses TRBV30 and TRBJ2-2; D remains unclear. With 0 bases removed from V and 1 base from J, the gap between germline ends came to 6 bases. CDR3 size: 14 residues. The germline CDR1 and CDR2 sequences are GTSNPN and SVGIG (reference sequence). CDR3: CAWSVGGNTGELFF. DNA for the CDR3: TGTGCCTGGAGTGTAGGCGGGAACACCGGGGAGCTGTTTTTT.

CDR3 nucleotide sequence: TGTGCCAGCAGCTTGGGACAGTTCTACAATGAGCAGTTCTTC. This sequence encodes CASSLGQFYNEQFF. The genes are TRBV5-6 and TRBJ2-1; perhaps TRBD1 as D (5 bases). Trimming left V 0 bases short and J 3 bases short, with 7 bases between. CDR1 is SGHDT, CDR2 YYEEEE, per germline. The CDR3 runs 14 residues.

The chain uses TRBV5-8 and TRBJ2-7; TRBD1 might be the D (6 bases). V lost 3 bases to trimming and J lost 0 bases, with 25 bases between them. This CDR3 region has 19 residues. Looked up from germline, CDR1 is SGHTS and CDR2 is YDEGEE. The CDR3 loop is CASSSIRPIPGHRSYEQYF. As DNA, the CDR3 is TGTGCCAGCAGCTCCATACGACCAATACCGGGACACCGCTCCTACGAGCAGTACTTC.

V and J are TRBV28 and TRBJ1-2; 8 bases are shared with TRBD1. Germline CDR1 and CDR2: MDHEN and SYDVKM. This CDR3 spans 14 amino acids. Germline trimming cut 6 bases from V and 5 bases from J; bases unmatched to any gene: 8. CDR3 coding DNA: TGTGCCAGCAGCTATACAGGGGGAAAATATGGCTACACCTTC. It translates to CASSYTGGKYGYTF.

This clone appeared once. The chain has TRBV9 and TRBJ1-2; TRBD1 matches 7 bases. Germline-derived CDR1 and CDR2 are SGDLS and YYNGEE. CDR3 length: 15 residues. J was trimmed by 3 bases and V by 4 bases; bases with no gene match: 9. The CDR3 loop is CASSKRGRGDYGYTF. The DNA of the CDR3 is TGTGCCAGCAGCAAAAGGGGGCGGGGAGACTATGGCTACACCTTC.

This rearrangement joins TRBV15 to TRBJ1-1, with 11 positions matching TRBD1. The CDR3 has 13 amino acids. Unmatched junction bases numbered 0, after V lost 5 bases and J lost 4 bases. Germline CDR1 reads LNHNV; CDR2 reads YYDKDF (reference sequence). For the CDR3, the DNA is TGTGCCACCAGCGGGACAGGGGGCACTGAAGCTTTCTTT. This encodes CATSGTGGTEAFF.

DNA of the CDR3: TGTGCCAGCAGCCAGCGGGACAGGCCGTTAAACTCTGGAAACACCATATATTTT. The encoded protein is CASSQRDRPLNSGNTIYF. This chain connects TRBV7-8 to TRBJ1-3; 8 nucleotides match TRBD1. J was trimmed by 0 bases and V by 5 bases; bases with no gene match: 12. From germline, CDR1 is SGHVS and CDR2 FQNEAQ. The CDR3 is 18 amino acids.

The V and J genes are TRBV2 and TRBJ1-6, with a possible D match to TRBD1 (5 bases). Trimming removed 2 bases from V and 10 bases from J, with 12 bases in between. CDR1 and CDR2 (germline): SNHLY, FYNNEI. The CDR3 is made up of 14 amino acids. The CDR3 nucleotides read TGTGCCAGCAGTGAACAGGGAATTGGGTCACCCCTCCACTTT. Translation gives CASSEQGIGSPLHF.

The chain links TRBV5-4 to TRBJ2-5, with 15 bases matching TRBD2. The CDR3 has 18 residues. The germline V gene has CDR1 SGHNT and CDR2 YYREEE (reference sequence). Losses at the gene ends were 2 bases for V and 7 bases for J; bases not matched to a gene: 12. In DNA form, the CDR3 reads TGTGCCAGCAGCTTAACCGGACTAGCGGGGGGGCAAAGGGTGACCCAGTACTTC. Its protein product is CASSLTGLAGGQRVTQYF.

This sequence joins TRBV5-4 and TRBJ1-2, with 7 bases aligning to TRBD1. With 4 bases clipped from V and 2 bases from J, the junction kept 2 bases outside the gene matches. CDR3 length: 13 residues. Germline loops: CDR1 SGHNT, CDR2 YYREEE (reference sequence). In nucleotides, the CDR3 is TGTGCCAGCAGCGCGGGACAGAACTATGGCTACACCTTC. It specifies CASSAGQNYGYTF.

The V call is TRBV28, the J call TRBJ2-7; tentatively, D is TRBD2 (6 bases). V lost 6 bases, J lost 3 bases, and 12 bases lay in between. The length of the CDR3 is 13 residues. Germline V gives CDR1 MDHEN, CDR2 SYDVKM. Here the CDR3 reads CASRVQGGYEQYF. Here the CDR3 DNA reads TGTGCCAGCAGGGTGCAGGGAGGCTACGAGCAGTACTTC.

The chain couples TRBV28 to TRBJ2-3, with 9 positions matching TRBD1. Trimming cost V 5 bases and J 9 bases; bases outside gene matches: 6. Germline loops: CDR1 MDHEN, CDR2 SYDVKM. The CDR3 totals 13 residues. The CDR3: CASSLRTGDTQYF. For the CDR3, the DNA is TGTGCCAGCAGTCTACGGACAGGGGACACGCAGTATTTT.

The chain combines TRBV27 with TRBJ2-2, with TRBD2 identical over 9 bases. Germline assignment: CDR1 MNHEY and CDR2 SMNVEV (reference sequence). The CDR3 consists of 16 residues. J gave up 5 bases and V 6 bases, and 10 bases lay outside the gene matches. The CDR3 sequence: CASRTAGGIGTGELFF. The CDR3 DNA sequence: TGTGCCAGCAGGACAGCGGGAGGTATTGGGACCGGGGAGCTGTTTTTT.